The T cell receptor beta chain described here comes from a study of cytomegalovirus exposure and HLA in healthy donors. The PCR made use of 60 Vbeta and 13 Jbeta primers. Profiled with immunoSEQ multiplex PCR; TCRdb holds only in-frame clones, not every one. The table has about 130,000 clones, roughly 77% seen once. J gave up 8 bases and V 0 bases, and 8 bases lay outside the gene matches. This CDR3 contains 15 residues. Germline CDR1 reads SGDLS; CDR2 reads YYNGEE. This chain connects TRBV9 to TRBJ2-4, with 7 bases fitting TRBD1. Material: PBMCs. The sequence came from a man younger than 45 in good health. The CDR3 nucleotides read TGTGCCAGCAGCGTAGAGAAGGGGGCTCGGGACATTCAGTACTTC. It encodes CASSVEKGARDIQYF.